This T cell receptor beta chain emerged from a study of CD8 T cells in ankylosing spondylitis. The V gene's germline CDR1 is DFQATT and CDR2 SNEGSKA (reference sequence). Trimming cost V 5 bases and J 6 bases; bases outside gene matches: 5. The CDR3 contains 14 residues. Each CDR3 protein gets one entry after TCRdb re-called the 5' RACE reads with MiXCR. The sample carries around 330,000 distinct CDR3 sequences, 11% recorded once. At least ten counts were recorded for this clonotype. The V and J genes are TRBV20-1 and TRBJ2-1; 12 nucleotides line up with TRBD2. The sample consisted of blood, either unsorted or a sorted T cell fraction (not recorded which). This TCR derives from a female donor with ankylosing spondylitis or in good health (not recorded which). CDR3 nucleotide sequence: TGCAGTGCTGGACTGACTAGCGGGGGCAATGAGCAGTTCTTC. It encodes CSAGLTSGGNEQFF.